These 17 T cell receptor beta chains came from one sample sequenced in a study of T cells in Graves' hyperthyroidism and ophthalmopathy. There were TCR beta CDR3 regions amplified from RNA transcripts. During a first-round RT-PCR of the TCR CDR3, the HTBI primer set was used. TCRdb re-called the multiplex PCR reads with MiXCR, one entry per CDR3 protein. The data hold about 560,000 distinct CDR3 sequences, with 15% to 18% observed a single time. Material: blood. The receptors derive from a woman in her twenties or thirties with Graves' hyperthyroidism.

This clonotype was detected many times. This chain connects TRBV10-3 to TRBJ2-1, with 9 bases fitting TRBD2. The CDR3 consists of 15 residues. The germline gives CDR1 ENHRY, CDR2 SYGVKD. With V trimmed by 0 bases and J by 5 bases, 2 bases remained unmatched. The CDR3 sequence: CAISESERGDNEQFF. The CDR3 region has the DNA TGTGCCATCAGTGAGTCCGAGCGGGGGGACAATGAGCAGTTCTTC.

This clonotype was recorded many times. The rearrangement uses TRBV18 and TRBJ2-7; TRBD1 matches 8 bases. V trimming: 5 bases; J trimming: 2 bases; junction bases outside the gene matches: 5. The CDR3 spans 14 residues. Germline V gene data show CDR1 as KGHSH and CDR2 as LQKENI. The CDR3: CASSGLDRAYEQYF. In DNA, the CDR3 is TGTGCCAGCTCAGGATTGGACAGGGCCTACGAGCAGTACTTC.

This chain joins TRBV28 and TRBJ2-3; possibly TRBD2 for D (5 bases). Germline V gene sequence: CDR1 MDHEN, CDR2 SYDVKM. V lost 1 base, J lost 4 bases, and 9 bases lay in between. This CDR3 is built from 14 residues. The CDR3 here is CASSLSGKPDTQYF. CDR3 coding DNA: TGTGCCAGCAGTTTATCGGGGAAGCCAGATACGCAGTATTTT.

This clonotype occurred many times. In DNA form, the CDR3 reads TGTGCCTGGAGTGTACTCCAGGGAGGGGGCTTACAGCCCCAGCATTTT. Translated, it gives CAWSVLQGGGLQPQHF. The genes are TRBV30 and TRBJ1-5, with 7 bases aligning to TRBD1. V lost 0 bases to trimming and J lost 7 bases; unmatched junction nucleotides: 12. The CDR3 runs to 16 residues. Germline V lookup: CDR1 GTSNPN, CDR2 SVGIG (reference sequence).

The chain combines TRBV10-3 with TRBJ2-7; D is possibly TRBD1 (5 bases). This CDR3 has 14 amino acids. Germline V lookup: CDR1 ENHRY, CDR2 SYGVKD. V lost 4 bases to trimming and J lost 0 bases, with 10 bases between them. As DNA, the CDR3 is TGTGCCATCAGTGGTCAGGGTTTCTCCTACGAGCAGTACTTC. Translating it yields CAISGQGFSYEQYF.

This clonotype appeared many times. V usage is TRBV6-1 and J usage is TRBJ2-7, with TRBD1 matching over 7 bases. The V and J ends lost 5 bases and 0 bases, in that order; junction bases with no gene match: 10. The CDR3 length is 16 residues. CDR1 is MNHNS, CDR2 SASEGT, per germline. The CDR3 sequence: CASSRDRAGNSYEQYF. CDR3 nucleotide sequence: TGTGCCAGCAGTCGCGACAGGGCAGGAAACTCCTACGAGCAGTACTTC.

The sample holds many counts of this clonotype. The V call is TRBV27, the J call TRBJ2-7, with 9 positions matching TRBD1. V was pared by 4 bases and J by 2 bases, with 15 bases of the junction left unmatched. Germline values: CDR1 MNHEY, CDR2 SMNVEV (reference sequence). There are 18 residues in the CDR3. The CDR3 DNA reads TGTGCCAGCAGTTCGCAAGACCTGACAGGGGGTGGCCCCTACGAGCAGTACTTC. This translates into CASSSQDLTGGGPYEQYF.

In its sample, this clonotype was seen a few times. The rearrangement joins TRBV5-1 to TRBJ2-1, with TRBD2 matching over 12 bases. Germline lookup yields CDR1 SGHRS and CDR2 YFSETQ. V shed 3 bases and J 5 bases; nucleotides not matched to a gene: 6. This CDR3 is 16 amino acids long. The CDR3 DNA follows: TGCGCCAGCAGCTCCCTGCTAGCGGGAGGGGACAATGAGCAGTTCTTC. Translation gives CASSSLLAGGDNEQFF.

This clonotype was observed many times. This chain connects TRBV20-1 to TRBJ2-2, with D perhaps being TRBD1 or TRBD2 (6 bases each). In germline, CDR1 is DFQATT, CDR2 SNEGSKA (reference sequence). V was pared by 0 bases and J by 6 bases, with 17 bases between. The length of the CDR3 is 16 residues. The CDR3 reads CSARDRGREGAGELFF. The CDR3, as DNA: TGCAGTGCTAGAGATCGGGGGCGGGAAGGCGCCGGGGAGCTGTTTTTT.

This clonotype was observed many times. The J gene is TRBJ2-1, the V gene TRBV11-3, with 8 bases aligning to TRBD2. Germline CDR1 and CDR2: SGHNT and YENEEA. CDR3 length equals 15 residues. V dropped 5 bases and J dropped 0; count of bases not matched to a gene: 3. The CDR3 region is CASSDGTSSYNEQFF. The CDR3 bases are TGTGCCAGCAGCGACGGGACTAGCTCCTACAATGAGCAGTTCTTC.

This clonotype was detected many times. The gene calls are TRBV29-1 and TRBJ2-3, with 10 positions matching TRBD2. The junction had 7 bases not matched to a gene; V was cut back by 2 bases and J by 2 bases. Germline CDR1 is SQVTM and CDR2 is ANQGSEA. This CDR3 has 16 residues. The CDR3 bases are TGCAGCGTTGAATCCGGGACTAGCGACCACACAGATACGCAGTATTTT. As protein: CSVESGTSDHTDTQYF.

This clonotype has only a few counts. This chain links TRBV5-1 with TRBJ2-7; 9 positions match TRBD2. Germline assignment: CDR1 SGHRS and CDR2 YFSETQ. J lost 7 bases, V lost 1 base, and 12 bases had no gene match. The CDR3 spans 16 residues. CDR3 protein: CASSLNSGSSVGEQYF. CDR3 nucleotides: TGCGCCAGCAGCTTGAATAGCGGGAGCTCCGTTGGGGAGCAGTACTTC.

The chain uses TRBV20-1 and TRBJ2-7, with D possibly being TRBD1 or TRBD2 (5 bases each). From germline, CDR1 is DFQATT and CDR2 SNEGSKA (reference sequence). CDR3 length equals 13 residues. Here the CDR3 reads CSLRDGRPYEQYF. CDR3 DNA: TGCAGCCTACGGGACGGTCGACCCTACGAGCAGTACTTC.

The chain uses TRBV29-1 and TRBJ1-5; 9 nucleotides match TRBD1. V was clipped by 4 bases and J by 0 bases; unmatched bases: 4. CDR3 length: 15 residues. Germline V gene data show CDR1 as SQVTM and CDR2 as ANQGSEA. CDR3 sequence (DNA): TGCAGCGTTGGACAGGGGGGAGGTAGCAATCAGCCCCAGCATTTT. Encoded protein: CSVGQGGGSNQPQHF.

The table lists this clonotype with a few counts. The chain combines TRBV7-3 with TRBJ2-3, with a possible D match to TRBD2 (6 bases). Trimming pared 0 bases from V and 0 bases from J, leaving 13 bases between. CDR3 size: 17 residues. The germline V gene encodes CDR1 SGHTA and CDR2 FQGTGA. In nucleotides, the CDR3 is TGTGCCAGCAGCTTAACGTTGGCGGGACCGAGCACAGATACGCAGTATTTT. As protein: CASSLTLAGPSTDTQYF.

The chain joins TRBV20-1 to TRBJ2-7; D is uncertain. The V end was cut by 3 bases, the J end by 5 bases, with 17 bases between. The CDR3 runs to 14 residues. Germline V lookup: CDR1 DFQATT, CDR2 SNEGSKA (reference sequence). CDR3 loop: CSASKTLLGNEQYF. Here the CDR3 DNA reads TGCAGTGCTAGCAAAACTCTCCTAGGCAACGAGCAGTACTTC.

This clonotype was seen repeatedly, ten times or more. This chain joins TRBV12-3 or TRBV12-4 and TRBJ2-7; D ambiguous. Trimming removed 3 bases from V and 5 bases from J, with 11 bases in between. The CDR3 length is 13 residues. CDR3 sequence: CASSFWGYNEQYF. CDR3 bases: TGTGCCAGCAGTTTTTGGGGTTATAACGAGCAGTACTTC.